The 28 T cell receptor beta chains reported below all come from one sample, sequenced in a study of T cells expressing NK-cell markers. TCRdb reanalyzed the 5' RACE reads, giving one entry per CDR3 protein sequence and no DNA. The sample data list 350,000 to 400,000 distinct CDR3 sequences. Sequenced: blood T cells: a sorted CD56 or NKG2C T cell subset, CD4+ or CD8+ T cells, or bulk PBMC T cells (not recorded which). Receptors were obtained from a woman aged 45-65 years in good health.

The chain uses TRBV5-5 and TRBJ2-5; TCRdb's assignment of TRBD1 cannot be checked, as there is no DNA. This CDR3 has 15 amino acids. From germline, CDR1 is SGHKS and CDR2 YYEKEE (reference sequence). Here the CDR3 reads CASSLGDIDQETQYF.

The CDR3 loop reads CASSLKRGGPIEQFF. The rearrangement links TRBV5-5 to TRBJ2-1; the D call of TRBD1 rests on TCRdb alone, since no DNA is present to check it. The CDR3 is made up of 15 amino acids. Germline-derived CDR1 and CDR2 are SGHKS and YYEKEE (reference sequence). Full variable domain (remainder filled in from reference TRBV5-5 and TRBJ2-1): DAGVTQSPTHLIKTRGQQVTLRCSPISGHKSVSWYQQVLGQGPQFIFQYYEKEERGRGNFPDRFSARQFPNYSSELNVNALLLGDSALYLCASSLKRGGPIEQFFGPGTRLTVL.

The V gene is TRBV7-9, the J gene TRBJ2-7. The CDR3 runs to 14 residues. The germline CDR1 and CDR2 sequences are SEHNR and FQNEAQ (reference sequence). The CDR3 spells CASSRLDRSYEQYF.

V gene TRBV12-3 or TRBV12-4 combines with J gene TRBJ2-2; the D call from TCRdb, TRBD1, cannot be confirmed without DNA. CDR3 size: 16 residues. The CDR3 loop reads CASRSGGTGVTGELFF.

The CDR3 region is CATSDSHRDTDTQYF. V gene TRBV24-1 combines with J gene TRBJ2-3. Germline V gene lookup returns CDR1 KGHDR and CDR2 SFDVKD. The CDR3 spans 15 residues.

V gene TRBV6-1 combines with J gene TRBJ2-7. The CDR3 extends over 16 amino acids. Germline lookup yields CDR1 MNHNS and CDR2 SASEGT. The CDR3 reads CASSEVTITSSYEQYF.

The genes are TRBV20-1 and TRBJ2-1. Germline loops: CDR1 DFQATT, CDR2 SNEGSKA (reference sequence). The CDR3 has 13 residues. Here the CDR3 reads CSPTSDYYNEQFF.

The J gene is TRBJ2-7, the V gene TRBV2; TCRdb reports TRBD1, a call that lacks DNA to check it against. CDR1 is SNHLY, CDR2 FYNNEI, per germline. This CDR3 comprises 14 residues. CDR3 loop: CASGDSEIAYEQYF. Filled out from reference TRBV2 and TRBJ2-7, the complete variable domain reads EPEVTQTPSHQVTQMGQEVILRCVPISNHLYFYWYRQILGQKVEFLVSFYNNEISEKSEIFDDQFSVERPDGSNFTLKIRSTKLEDSAMYFCASGDSEIAYEQYFGPGTRLTVT.

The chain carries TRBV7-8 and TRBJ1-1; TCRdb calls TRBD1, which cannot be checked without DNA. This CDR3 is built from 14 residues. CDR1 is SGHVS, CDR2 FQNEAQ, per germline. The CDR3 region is CASSRTDMNTEAFF. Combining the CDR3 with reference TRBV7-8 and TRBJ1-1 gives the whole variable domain GAGVSQSPRYKVAKRGQDVALRCDPISGHVSLFWYQQALGQGPEFLTYFQNEAQLDKSGLPSDRFFAERPEGSVSTLKIQRTQQEDSAVYLCASSRTDMNTEAFFGQGTRLTVV.

The CDR3 sequence is CASNKKGLISGANVLTF. The chain combines TRBV28 with TRBJ2-6; TCRdb's D call, TRBD2, is unchecked because there is no DNA. This CDR3 region has 17 residues. The germline CDR1 and CDR2 sequences are MDHEN and SYDVKM.

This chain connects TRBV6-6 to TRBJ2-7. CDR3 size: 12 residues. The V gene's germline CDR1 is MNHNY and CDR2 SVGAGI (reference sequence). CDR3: CASRDGPYEQYF.

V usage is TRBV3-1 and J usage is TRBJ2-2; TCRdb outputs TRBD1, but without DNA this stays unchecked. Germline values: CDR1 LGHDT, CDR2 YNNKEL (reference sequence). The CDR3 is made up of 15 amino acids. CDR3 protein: CASSQAFGRAGELFF.

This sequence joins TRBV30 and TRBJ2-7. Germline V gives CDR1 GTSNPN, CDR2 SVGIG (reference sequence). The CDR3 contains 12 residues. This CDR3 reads CAWSRRGYEQYF.

CDR3 protein: CASSSRYRRGRDTNTGELFF. The chain couples TRBV7-6 to TRBJ2-2; the TRBD2 assignment by TCRdb is unverifiable without DNA. This CDR3 has 20 residues. Germline V lookup: CDR1 SGHVS, CDR2 FNYEAQ.

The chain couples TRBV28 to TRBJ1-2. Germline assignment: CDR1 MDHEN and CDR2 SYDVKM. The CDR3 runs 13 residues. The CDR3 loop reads CASSLPQHYGYTF.

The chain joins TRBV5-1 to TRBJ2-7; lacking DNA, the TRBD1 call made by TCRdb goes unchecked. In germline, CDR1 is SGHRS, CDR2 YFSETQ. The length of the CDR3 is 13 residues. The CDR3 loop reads CASSPPGNYEQYF.

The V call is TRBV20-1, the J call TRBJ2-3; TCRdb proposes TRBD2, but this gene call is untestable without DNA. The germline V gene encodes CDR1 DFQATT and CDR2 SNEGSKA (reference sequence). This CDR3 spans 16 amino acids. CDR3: CSARESAGGPGDTQYF.

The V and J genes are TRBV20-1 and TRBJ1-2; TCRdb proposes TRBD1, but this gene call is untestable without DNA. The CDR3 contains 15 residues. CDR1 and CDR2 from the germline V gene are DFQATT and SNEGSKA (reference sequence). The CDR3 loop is CSAPRGGGANYGYTF.

The CDR3 loop reads CASSSRAGENEQFF. The chain uses TRBV7-9 and TRBJ2-1; the TRBD2 assignment by TCRdb is unverifiable without DNA. Germline V gene data show CDR1 as SEHNR and CDR2 as FQNEAQ (reference sequence). This CDR3 has 14 residues. The full variable domain, in which reference TRBV7-9 and TRBJ2-1 provide the parts outside the CDR3, is DTGVSQNPRHKITKRGQNVTFRCDPISEHNRLYWYRQTLGQGPEFLTYFQNEAQLEKSRLLSDRFSAERPKGSFSTLEIQRTEQGDSAMYLCASSSRAGENEQFFGPGTRLTVL.

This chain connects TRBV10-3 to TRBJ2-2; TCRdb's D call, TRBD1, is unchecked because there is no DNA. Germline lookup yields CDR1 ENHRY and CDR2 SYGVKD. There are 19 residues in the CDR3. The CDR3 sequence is CAISESGQFGGSNTGELFF.

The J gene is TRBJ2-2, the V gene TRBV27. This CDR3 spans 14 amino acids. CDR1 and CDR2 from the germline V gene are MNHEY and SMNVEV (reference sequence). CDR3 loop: CASTRLTQSGELFF.

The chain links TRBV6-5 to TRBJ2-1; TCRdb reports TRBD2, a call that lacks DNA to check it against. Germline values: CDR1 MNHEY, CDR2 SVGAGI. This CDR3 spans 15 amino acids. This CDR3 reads CASTVAGAVDNEQFF.

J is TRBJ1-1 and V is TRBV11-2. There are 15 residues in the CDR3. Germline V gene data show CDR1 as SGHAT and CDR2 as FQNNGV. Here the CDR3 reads CASTPAGLRDTEAFF.

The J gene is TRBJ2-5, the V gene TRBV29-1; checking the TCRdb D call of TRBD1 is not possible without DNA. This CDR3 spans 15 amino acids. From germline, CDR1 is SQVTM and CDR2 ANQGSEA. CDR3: CSVTGSTGTRETQYF.

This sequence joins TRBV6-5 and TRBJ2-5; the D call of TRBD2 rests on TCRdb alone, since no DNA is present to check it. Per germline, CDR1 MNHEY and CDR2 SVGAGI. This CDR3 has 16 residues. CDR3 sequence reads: CASSPGLAGVQETQYF.

CDR3 region: CASSRKYQETQYF. The chain carries TRBV5-1 and TRBJ2-5. Germline CDR1 SGHRS, CDR2 YFSETQ. This CDR3 region has 13 residues.

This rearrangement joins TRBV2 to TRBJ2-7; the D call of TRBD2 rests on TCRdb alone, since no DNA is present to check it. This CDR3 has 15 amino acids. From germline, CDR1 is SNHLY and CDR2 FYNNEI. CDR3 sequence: CASRLTSGPPYEQYF.

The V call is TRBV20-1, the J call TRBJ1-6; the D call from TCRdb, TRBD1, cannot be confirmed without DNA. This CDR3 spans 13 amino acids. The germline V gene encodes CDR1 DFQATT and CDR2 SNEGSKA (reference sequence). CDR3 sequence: CSAGGTYNSPLHF.